This TCR beta chain comes out of a study of identical twins. Trimming stripped 2 bases from V and 5 bases from J, with 13 bases between. Germline V gene sequence: CDR1 SGHRS, CDR2 YFSETQ. The CDR3 has 15 residues. TCRdb itself ran the 5' RACE reads through MiXCR, one entry per CDR3 protein. The sample lists around 690,000 distinct CDR3 sequences; 20% to 25% were seen once. This sample was shared with a second study, whose subject was T cells expressing NK-cell markers.

The sequence was obtained from a woman under 30 in good health. Sequenced input: PBMCs. This sequence joins TRBV5-1 and TRBJ1-4; D possibly corresponds to TRBD1 (6 bases). The CDR3: CASSFLQGRNEKLFF. The CDR3 DNA reads as TGCGCCAGCAGCTTTTTACAGGGTCGGAATGAAAAACTGTTTTTT.